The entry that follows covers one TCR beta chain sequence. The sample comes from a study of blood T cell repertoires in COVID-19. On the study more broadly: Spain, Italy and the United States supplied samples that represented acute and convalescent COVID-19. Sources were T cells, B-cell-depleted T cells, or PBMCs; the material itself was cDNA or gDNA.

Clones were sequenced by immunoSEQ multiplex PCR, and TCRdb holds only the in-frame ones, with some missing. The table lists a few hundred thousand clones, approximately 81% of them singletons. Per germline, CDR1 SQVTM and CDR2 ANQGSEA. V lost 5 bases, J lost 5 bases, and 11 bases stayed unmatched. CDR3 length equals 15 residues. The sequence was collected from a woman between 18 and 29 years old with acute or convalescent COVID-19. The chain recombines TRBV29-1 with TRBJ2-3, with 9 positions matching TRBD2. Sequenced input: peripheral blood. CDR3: CSVQGASGVVDTQYF. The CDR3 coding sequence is TGCAGCGTTCAGGGCGCTAGCGGGGTCGTAGATACGCAGTATTTT.